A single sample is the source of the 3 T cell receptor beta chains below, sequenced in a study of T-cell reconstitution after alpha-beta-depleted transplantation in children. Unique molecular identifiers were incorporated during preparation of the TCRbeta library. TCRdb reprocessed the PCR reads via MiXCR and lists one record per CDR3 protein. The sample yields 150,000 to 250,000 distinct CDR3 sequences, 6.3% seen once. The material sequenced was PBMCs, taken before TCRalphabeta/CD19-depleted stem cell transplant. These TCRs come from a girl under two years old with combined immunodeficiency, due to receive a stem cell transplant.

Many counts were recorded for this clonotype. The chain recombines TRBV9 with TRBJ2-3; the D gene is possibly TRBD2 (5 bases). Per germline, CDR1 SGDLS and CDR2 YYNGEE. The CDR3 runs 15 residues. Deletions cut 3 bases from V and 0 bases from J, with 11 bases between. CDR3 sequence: CASSGGGASTDTQYF. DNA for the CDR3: TGTGCCAGCAGCGGAGGAGGAGCTAGCACAGATACGCAGTATTTT.

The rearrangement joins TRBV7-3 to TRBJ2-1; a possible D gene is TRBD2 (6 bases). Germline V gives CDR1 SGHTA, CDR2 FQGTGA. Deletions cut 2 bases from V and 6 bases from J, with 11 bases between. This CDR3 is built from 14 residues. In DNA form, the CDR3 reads TGTGCCAGCAGCTTATTGGCGGGAAGCAATGAGCAGTTCTTC. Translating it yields CASSLLAGSNEQFF.

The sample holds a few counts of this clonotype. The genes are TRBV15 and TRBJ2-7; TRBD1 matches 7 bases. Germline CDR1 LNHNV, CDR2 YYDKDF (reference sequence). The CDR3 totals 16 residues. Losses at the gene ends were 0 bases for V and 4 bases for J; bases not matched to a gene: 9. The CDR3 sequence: CATSRDPYRGAYEQYF. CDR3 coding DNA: TGTGCCACCAGCAGAGATCCTTACAGGGGCGCGTACGAGCAGTACTTC. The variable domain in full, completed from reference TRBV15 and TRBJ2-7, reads DAMVIQNPRYQVTQFGKPVTLSCSQTLNHNVMYWYQQKSSQAPKLLFHYYDKDFNNEADTPDNFQSRRPNTSFCFLDIRSPGLGDTAMYLCATSRDPYRGAYEQYFGPGTRLTVT.